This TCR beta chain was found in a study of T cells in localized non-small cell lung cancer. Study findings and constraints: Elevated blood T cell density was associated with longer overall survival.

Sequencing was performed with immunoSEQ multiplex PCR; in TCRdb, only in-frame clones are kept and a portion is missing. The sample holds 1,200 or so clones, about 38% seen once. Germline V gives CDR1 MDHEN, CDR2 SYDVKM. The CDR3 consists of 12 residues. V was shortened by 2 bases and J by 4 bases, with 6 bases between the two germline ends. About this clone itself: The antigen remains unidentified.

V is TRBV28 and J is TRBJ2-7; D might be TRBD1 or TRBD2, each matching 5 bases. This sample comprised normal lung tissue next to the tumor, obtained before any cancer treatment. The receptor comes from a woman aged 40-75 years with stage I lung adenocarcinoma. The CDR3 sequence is CASSLGGYEQYF. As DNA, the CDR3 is TGTGCCAGCAGTTTAGGGGGTTACGAGCAGTACTTC.